Following are 4 T cell receptor beta chains from one sample sequenced in a study of cytomegalovirus exposure and HLA in healthy donors. The PCR had 60 Vbeta and 13 Jbeta primers. Profiling relied on immunoSEQ multiplex PCR, and the TCRdb table lists in-frame clones only, not all of them. The sample contains around 220,000 clones, roughly 70% of which appear only once. Sequenced: PBMCs. The receptors were gathered from a woman aged 30 to 39 in good health and CMV-seronegative.

The V and J genes are TRBV19 and TRBJ1-2; 8 bases are shared with TRBD1. Germline trimming cut 5 bases from V and 1 base from J; bases unmatched to any gene: 6. CDR1 LNHDA and CDR2 SQIVND come from the germline V gene (reference sequence). The CDR3 is made up of 15 amino acids. The CDR3 spells CASSPLQGVNYGYTF. The CDR3 bases are TGTGCCAGTAGTCCTTTACAGGGGGTTAACTATGGCTACACCTTC. Filled out from reference TRBV19 and TRBJ1-2, the complete variable domain reads DGGITQSPKYLFRKEGQNVTLSCEQNLNHDAMYWYRQDPGQGLRLIYYSQIVNDFQKGDIAEGYSVSREKKESFPLTVTSAQKNPTAFYLCASSPLQGVNYGYTFGSGTRLTVV.

V usage is TRBV15 and J usage is TRBJ1-5, with 11 bases identical to TRBD1. Trimming at V came to 3 bases and at J to 0 bases, leaving 13 bases not matched to a gene. The CDR3 length is 20 residues. The germline CDR1 and CDR2 sequences are LNHNV and YYDKDF (reference sequence). The CDR3 nucleotides read TGTGCCACCAGCAGGGAACCCTGGGGACAGGGGGGGTATAGCAATCAGCCCCAGCATTTT. Translated, it gives CATSREPWGQGGYSNQPQHF.

In its sample, this clone was seen many times. The chain uses TRBV2 and TRBJ2-2; perhaps TRBD2 as D (5 bases). Germline loops: CDR1 SNHLY, CDR2 FYNNEI. The CDR3 sequence is 15 residues long. V was shortened by 7 bases and J by 0 bases, with 12 bases between the two germline ends. The CDR3 sequence is CASTSKRTNTGELFF. The CDR3, as DNA: TGTGCCAGCACATCTAAGCGGACGAACACCGGGGAGCTGTTTTTT.

The chain recombines TRBV15 with TRBJ2-1; D is possibly TRBD1 (5 bases). The CDR3 runs to 14 residues. V was pared by 1 base and J by 9 bases, with 13 bases between. In germline, CDR1 is LNHNV, CDR2 YYDKDF (reference sequence). CDR3 region: CATSRGTQGSEQFF. The CDR3 region has the DNA TGTGCCACCAGCAGAGGGACCCAGGGCAGTGAGCAGTTCTTC.